This T cell receptor beta chain was identified in a study of blood T cell repertoires in COVID-19. About the study: The United States, Italy and Spain were the sources of the acute and convalescent COVID-19 samples. PBMCs, B-cell-depleted T cells, or T cells provided the cDNA or gDNA that made up the material.

V lost 4 bases, J lost 5 bases, and 26 bases stayed unmatched. The V gene's germline CDR1 is MNHEY and CDR2 SVGEGT. The CDR3 runs 20 residues. In the study's own analysis: Amplifying reference gene primers gave estimates of nucleated cell counts. This table comes from immunoSEQ multiplex PCR, and its TCRdb copy is limited to in-frame clones, with some not included. The V and J calls and clone size come from that table; D and trimming were worked out from the DNA. The repertoire holds about 58,000 clones, with around 81% as singletons. The chain links TRBV6-2 or TRBV6-3 to TRBJ2-7; TRBD1 aligns across 7 bases. This clonotype was sampled from a human donor in a cohort sampled during active COVID-19. Sequenced material: peripheral blood. The CDR3 is CASSWAPGRGYGQWIHEQYF. The DNA for the CDR3 is TGTGCCAGCAGTTGGGCCCCGGGCAGGGGGTACGGACAATGGATCCACGAGCAGTACTTC.